This paragraph covers one T cell receptor beta chain sequence. Its antigen remains unidentified. Some clones are missing from TCRdb's copy, which holds only in-frame ones; the method was immunoSEQ multiplex PCR. The sample lists around 82,000 clones; roughly 84% were seen once. The time point denotes: pretreatment peripheral blood. Per germline, CDR1 SGHTS and CDR2 YDEGEE. The J segment lost 5 bases and the V segment lost 8 bases, leaving 16 bases of the junction unmatched. The CDR3 contains 17 residues. The data are from a study of PD-L1 blockade in urothelial cancer. About the study: Patients, treated from about 2014 onward, received atezolizumab 1,200 mg intravenously every 3 weeks. When blood samples were assessed, the median T cell count was some 150,000.

General study results and limits: Expansion of tumor-associated blood clones at 3 weeks was greater in durable-benefit patients.

This TCR came from a man in his 60s with urothelial cancer. The rearrangement joins TRBV5-8 to TRBJ2-2, with TRBD2 identical over 9 bases. Specimen: PBMCs, collected around atezolizumab (anti-PD-L1) treatment. The CDR3 bases are TGTGCCAGTAGGATCTCAGGGCTAGCGGGACGGACCGGGGAGCTGTTTTTT. It yields the protein CASRISGLAGRTGELFF.